Shown below are 23 T cell receptor beta chains from a single sample sequenced in a study of T cells in Graves' hyperthyroidism and ophthalmopathy. The investigators amplified TCR beta CDR3 regions from RNA transcripts. A set of HTBI primers served as the primers for a first-round RT-PCR of the TCR CDR3. MiXCR was run by TCRdb on the multiplex PCR reads, yielding one entry per CDR3 protein. The sample holds roughly 380,000 distinct CDR3 sequences, over 15% seen once. Source material: blood. Every receptor here comes from a woman between 18 and 30 years old with Graves' hyperthyroidism.

On this clonotype itself: Since a much larger clone is just one base distant, this may be a read error. This rearrangement joins TRBV11-1 to TRBJ2-7, with 10 nucleotides matching TRBD2. The CDR3 is made up of 15 amino acids. Germline V gives CDR1 SGHAT, CDR2 FQDESV (reference sequence). V was pared by 5 bases and J by 3 bases, with 7 bases of the junction left unmatched. The CDR3 loop is CASSRVAGGNYEQYF. For the CDR3, the DNA is TGTGCCAGCAGCCGAGTAGCGGGGGGCAACTACGAGCAGTACTTC.

The chain couples TRBV14 to TRBJ2-7, with D perhaps matching TRBD2 (5 bases). The CDR3 is made up of 16 amino acids. V lost 2 bases, J lost 5 bases, and 19 bases lay in between. The germline gives CDR1 SGHDN, CDR2 FVKESK. The CDR3 loop reads CASSQWGDTSRDEQYF. In DNA, the CDR3 is TGTGCCAGCAGCCAATGGGGAGATACTTCTAGGGACGAGCAGTACTTC.

The chain couples TRBV3-1 to TRBJ1-1; the D gene is possibly TRBD1 (5 bases). Germline CDR1 and CDR2: LGHDT and YNNKEL (reference sequence). V lost 1 base to trimming and J lost 11 bases, with 11 bases between them. CDR3 length equals 12 residues. CDR3 protein: CASSQVSGGAFF. Here the CDR3 DNA reads TGTGCCAGCAGCCAAGTATCGGGGGGGGCTTTCTTT.

This clonotype was picked up many times. The V and J genes are TRBV20-1 and TRBJ1-1, with unresolved D. CDR1 and CDR2 (germline): DFQATT, SNEGSKA (reference sequence). This CDR3 has 12 amino acids. The CDR3 is CSTTLQIVEAFF. CDR3 in DNA: TGCAGCACCACCCTTCAGATCGTAGAAGCTTTCTTT.

This clonotype was counted between two and nine times. A much larger clone differs from this one at a single base, so this may be a read error. This likely comes from a read error, as the CDR3 has no conserved phenylalanine or tryptophan at its end. This sequence joins TRBV3-1 and TRBJ2-2; TRBD1 might be the D (7 bases). The length of the CDR3 is 16 residues. The V end was cut by 4 bases, the J end by 5 bases, with 17 bases between. Germline CDR1 reads LGHDT; CDR2 reads YNNKEL (reference sequence). The CDR3 region has the DNA TGTGCCAGCAGCCCATTCCAACAGGGGAGGACCGGGGAGCTGTTTTTG. It specifies CASSPFQQGRTGELFL.

This clonotype came up many times. The V call is TRBV5-1, the J call TRBJ2-2; D may be TRBD1 (5 bases). Trimming left V 6 bases short and J 4 bases short, with 13 bases between. The V gene's germline CDR1 is SGHRS and CDR2 YFSETQ. CDR3 length: 14 residues. The CDR3 coding sequence is TGCGCCAGCAACTTTCAGGGAAGCACCGGGGAGCTGTTTTTT. Protein sequence: CASNFQGSTGELFF.

In this sample, this clonotype turned up a few times. This chain connects TRBV4-1 to TRBJ1-1; D ambiguous. CDR1 is MGHRA, CDR2 YSYEKL, per germline. The V end was cut by 4 bases, the J end by 2 bases, with 11 bases between. This CDR3 has 14 amino acids. The CDR3 spells CASSLAPFNTEAFF. The CDR3 DNA reads as TGCGCCAGCAGCCTAGCACCCTTCAACACTGAAGCTTTCTTT.

This clonotype was seen at least ten times. V usage is TRBV20-1 and J usage is TRBJ1-3, with a possible D match to TRBD1 (6 bases). The V and J ends lost 5 bases and 2 bases respectively, with 13 bases between them. Germline-derived CDR1 and CDR2 are DFQATT and SNEGSKA (reference sequence). This CDR3 comprises 14 residues. The CDR3 spells CSAGQPKAGNTIYF. DNA of the CDR3: TGCAGTGCTGGACAGCCGAAGGCTGGAAACACCATATATTTT.

This clonotype appeared once. One base away lies a much larger clone, so this may be a sequencing read error. CDR3 amino acids: CASSSREGRYGYTF. CDR3 sequence (DNA): TGTGCCAGCAGCTCCCGGGAGGGGCGCTATGGCTACACCTTC. The V and J genes are TRBV12-3 or TRBV12-4 and TRBJ1-2; D is perhaps TRBD1 (5 bases). The CDR3 spans 14 residues. Trimming cost V 6 bases and J 4 bases, with 15 bases left between them.

There are many counts of this clonotype. The chain uses TRBV27 and TRBJ1-5; tentative D call: TRBD1 (5 bases). This CDR3 comprises 15 residues. Germline loops: CDR1 MNHEY, CDR2 SMNVEV (reference sequence). With 2 bases removed from V and 0 bases from J, the gap between germline ends came to 8 bases. The CDR3 protein is CASSLQGTSNQPQHF. CDR3 DNA: TGTGCCAGCAGTTTACAGGGTACTAGCAATCAGCCCCAGCATTTT.

In its sample, this clonotype was seen many times. The rearrangement links TRBV6-1 to TRBJ1-2; the D gene is possibly TRBD1 (5 bases). Germline assignment: CDR1 MNHNS and CDR2 SASEGT. Trimming removed 2 bases at V and 8 bases at J, with 21 bases between. This CDR3 has 16 residues. The CDR3 loop is CASSERGGGSLRGYTF. DNA of the CDR3: TGTGCCAGCAGTGAAAGGGGTGGGGGGAGTCTTCGGGGCTACACCTTC.

J is TRBJ2-5 and V is TRBV30, with D hard to call. Germline loops: CDR1 GTSNPN, CDR2 SVGIG (reference sequence). Trimming pared 1 base from V and 5 bases from J, leaving 17 bases between. There are 15 residues in the CDR3. CDR3 sequence reads: CAWSGAPMNLETQYF. DNA of the CDR3: TGTGCCTGGAGTGGGGCACCCATGAACTTGGAGACCCAGTACTTC. The whole variable domain, remainder taken from reference TRBV30 and TRBJ2-5, is SQTIHQWPATLVQPVGSPLSLECTVEGTSNPNLYWYRQAAGRGLQLLFYSVGIGQISSEVPQNLSASRPQDRQFILSSKKLLLSDSGFYLCAWSGAPMNLETQYFGPGTRLLVL.

This clonotype was seen many times. The gene calls are TRBV11-2 and TRBJ2-5; 7 nucleotides match TRBD2. Unmatched junction bases numbered 0, after V lost 0 bases and J lost 2 bases. This CDR3 has 14 residues. Looked up from germline, CDR1 is SGHAT and CDR2 is FQNNGV. The CDR3 DNA is TGTGCCAGCAGCTTAGAAGCGGGGCAAGAGACCCAGTACTTC. As protein: CASSLEAGQETQYF. The full variable domain, with the rest looked up from reference TRBV11-2 and TRBJ2-5, is EAGVAQSPRYKIIEKRQSVAFWCNPISGHATLYWYQQILGQGPKLLIQFQNNGVVDDSQLPKDRFSAERLKGVDSTLKIQPAKLEDSAVYLCASSLEAGQETQYFGPGTRLLVL.

V usage is TRBV6-1 and J usage is TRBJ2-7, with 7 nucleotides matching TRBD1. The CDR3 spans 16 residues. Germline V gene lookup returns CDR1 MNHNS and CDR2 SASEGT. Trimming took 6 bases from V and 2 from J; bases not matched to a gene: 13. The CDR3 nucleotides read TGTGCCAGCAGCAGAAGGACAGGCACCCTTACCTACGAGCAGTACTTC. Translation gives CASSRRTGTLTYEQYF.

The CDR3 loop is CASSYGRKVNTEAFF. The DNA for the CDR3 is TGTGCCAGCAGTTATGGGAGGAAGGTGAACACTGAAGCTTTCTTT. The genes are TRBV6-2 or TRBV6-3 and TRBJ1-1; D gene unclear. CDR1 and CDR2 (germline): MNHEY, SVGEGT. This CDR3 contains 15 residues. Trimming took off 3 bases at V and 0 bases at J, with 11 bases between the two ends.

This clonotype was seen just once. V usage is TRBV12-3 or TRBV12-4 and J usage is TRBJ2-5, with TRBD1 identical over 7 bases. V shed 6 bases, J shed 5 bases, and the junction held 18 bases outside the gene matches. The CDR3 covers 17 residues. The CDR3: CASSRTGGPGLAETQYF. CDR3 nucleotide sequence: TGTGCCAGCAGCCGGACAGGCGGTCCAGGCTTGGCGGAGACCCAGTACTTC.

This clonotype was detected ten times or more. The J gene is TRBJ1-1, the V gene TRBV6-5, with a possible D match to TRBD1 (6 bases). The CDR3 contains 13 residues. Germline CDR1 MNHEY, CDR2 SVGAGI. With 4 bases removed from V and 6 bases from J, the gap between germline ends came to 12 bases. CDR3 nucleotides: TGTGCCAGCAGTTGGTCCAGGGGCGCTGAAGCTTTCTTT. The encoded protein is CASSWSRGAEAFF.

At least ten counts were recorded for this clonotype. J is TRBJ1-1 and V is TRBV19, with D perhaps matching TRBD1 (5 bases). The germline V gene has CDR1 LNHDA and CDR2 SQIVND (reference sequence). V shed 7 bases and J shed 0 bases, with 21 bases lying between them. CDR3 length equals 17 residues. CDR3 sequence reads: CASKAALAGKMNTEAFF. CDR3 bases: TGTGCCAGTAAAGCGGCGCTCGCAGGGAAAATGAACACTGAAGCTTTCTTT.

In this sample, this clonotype turned up many times. The rearrangement links TRBV5-1 to TRBJ1-2, with D perhaps matching TRBD1 (6 bases). CDR3 length equals 15 residues. Germline V gene sequence: CDR1 SGHRS, CDR2 YFSETQ. Trimming removed 3 bases from V and 0 bases from J, with 12 bases in between. The CDR3 reads CASSSGQLANYGYTF. The CDR3 nucleotides are TGCGCCAGCAGCTCTGGACAGCTAGCTAACTATGGCTACACCTTC.

This clonotype has a handful of counts. This sequence joins TRBV5-1 and TRBJ2-6; TRBD1 might be the D (5 bases). This CDR3 has 18 residues. Germline lookup yields CDR1 SGHRS and CDR2 YFSETQ. Trimming took off 4 bases at V and 4 bases at J, with 21 bases between the two ends. CDR3 DNA sequence: TGCGCCAGCAGCGATTACAGTAGGGGCGCGTTCGGGGCCAACGTCCTGACTTTC. Protein sequence: CASSDYSRGAFGANVLTF.

This clonotype showed up many times. This rearrangement joins TRBV19 to TRBJ1-1, with D perhaps matching TRBD1 (6 bases). V shed 7 bases and J shed 6 bases, with 21 bases lying between them. The germline CDR1 and CDR2 sequences are LNHDA and SQIVND (reference sequence). The CDR3 covers 15 residues. The CDR3 loop reads CASTLTGPTGAEAFF. As DNA, the CDR3 is TGTGCCAGTACCCTGACAGGCCCCACCGGGGCTGAAGCTTTCTTT.

This clonotype has just a few counts. The gene calls are TRBV5-6 and TRBJ2-5; 7 nucleotides match TRBD1. The CDR3 is 18 amino acids. Germline V lookup: CDR1 SGHDT, CDR2 YYEEEE. V lost 6 bases, J lost 8 bases, and 25 bases stayed unmatched. The CDR3 DNA sequence: TGTGCCAGCACCACCCCACCTTCTCCGGGGACAGCGAGGGATACCCAGTACTTC. Protein sequence: CASTTPPSPGTARDTQYF. Together with reference TRBV5-6 and TRBJ2-5, the CDR3 gives the full variable domain: DAGVTQSPTHLIKTRGQQVTLRCSPKSGHDTVSWYQQALGQGPQFIFQYYEEEERQRGNFPDRFSGHQFPNYSSELNVNALLLGDSALYLCASTTPPSPGTARDTQYFGPGTRLLVL.

This clonotype has a handful of counts. Given the absence of the conserved phenylalanine or tryptophan at the CDR3 end, a read error is likely. J is TRBJ2-3 and V is TRBV19; D unresolved. There are 13 residues in the CDR3. Trimming cost V 3 bases and J 5 bases, with 9 bases left between them. Looked up from germline, CDR1 is LNHDA and CDR2 is SQIVND (reference sequence). This CDR3 is CASSMASGDTQYC. Written as DNA, the CDR3 is TGTGCCAGTAGTATGGCCTCCGGAGATACGCAGTATTGT.